The clone carrying this T cell receptor beta chain has more than one count but fewer than ten. Its antigen is undetermined. The CDR3 is 14 residues long. The V and J ends lost 3 bases and 1 base respectively, with 8 bases between them. Looked up from germline, CDR1 is KGHSH and CDR2 is LQKENI. This sample was taken from a study of beta chain features in type 1 diabetes. Study conclusions and caveats: For Type 1 diabetes patients, all four CD4+ subsets carried TCRB CDR3s that were moderately but significantly shorter. Insertions at VDJ junctions were less frequent in type 1 diabetes patients. These patients also deleted more nucleotides at the same junctions. The similarity of naive, central memory and Treg TCRB repertoires appeared greater among patients than among healthy donors.

The study reverse transcribed the entire isolated RNA, so it sequenced expressed TCRB transcripts. The data were produced by immunoSEQ multiplex PCR, yet TCRdb's version contains in-frame clones alone and is incomplete. The sample carries around 260,000 clones, just over 20% recorded once. The TCR comes from a middle-aged woman with type 1 diabetes. Sequencing was carried out using naive CD4+ T cells from blood. The chain couples TRBV18 to TRBJ2-3; TRBD2 is a possible D gene (5 bases). CDR3 in DNA: TGTGCCAGCTCACCCCAGGAGGGCACAGATACGCAGTATTTT. Translating gives CASSPQEGTDTQYF. Drawing the rest from reference TRBV18 and TRBJ2-3, the complete variable domain is NAGVMQNPRHLVRRRGQEARLRCSPMKGHSHVYWYRQLPEEGLKFMVYLQKENIIDESGMPKERFSAEFPKEGPSILRIQQVVRGDSAAYFCASSPQEGTDTQYFGPGTRLTVL.